This T cell receptor (beta chain) comes out of a study of blood T cell repertoires in COVID-19. Study context: Researchers got acute and convalescent COVID-19 samples from the United States, Italy and Spain. T cells, B-cell-depleted T cells, or PBMCs supplied cDNA or gDNA.

This clone showed up just a few times. V lost 8 bases, J lost 1 base, and 15 bases lay in between. Germline values: CDR1 MNHEY, CDR2 SVGAGI. The CDR3 consists of 15 residues. Study processing details: Amplification of reference gene primers provided the estimated nucleated cell counts. Repertoires were generated with immunoSEQ multiplex PCR, while TCRdb's copy carries only in-frame clones and drops some. Clone size and the V and J calls come from that table; the DNA yielded D and trimming. The sample carries approximately 76,000 clones, approximately 89% recorded once. The chain recombines TRBV6-5 with TRBJ1-5; D is uncertain. Sequencing was performed on peripheral blood. This TCR was recovered from a woman aged 55 to 70 with acute or convalescent COVID-19. The CDR3 sequence is CASGNGGHSNQPQHF. For the CDR3, the DNA is TGTGCCAGCGGGAATGGAGGGCACAGCAATCAGCCCCAGCATTTT.